Listed below are T cell receptor beta chains from one sample, sequenced in a study of identical twins. TCRdb reanalysed the 5' RACE reads using MiXCR and keeps one entry per CDR3 protein. This sample has roughly 200,000 distinct CDR3 sequences, with around 8% found just once. The sample was also linked to a second study, of yellow fever vaccine responses in identical twins.

Sequenced material: memory (CD45RO+) T cells sorted from blood. The receptors derive from a woman between 18 and 29 years old in good health. Each CDR3 is given with its conserved first and last residue. The D gene is left open where the match is weak. Clone size is stated in some rows and not others, as once, few, many or a class when expanded.

j_gene | abundance | v_gene | d_gene | CDR3nt | CDR3aa
TRBJ2-5 | NA | TRBV29-1 | NA | TGCAGCGTCCGAGGGGGGAGGGGGTCGGGGGCCCAGTACTTC | CSVRGGRGSGAQYF
TRBJ2-7 | few | TRBV9 | NA | TGTGCCAGCAGCAACGGGGCCGAGCAGTACTTC | CASSNGAEQYF
TRBJ2-7 | few | TRBV27 | NA | TGTGCCAGCACCGAGGGGGAGTTGGTCCACGAGCAGTACTTC | CASTEGELVHEQYF
TRBJ2-6 | few | TRBV25-1 | NA | TGTGCCAGCAGTGAAAGTTCGCCGGGTGGGGCCAACGTCCTGACTTTC | CASSESSPGGANVLTF
TRBJ2-7 | NA | TRBV2 | NA | TGTGCCAGCAGTGACCGGACAAGAAGGTGGGAGCAGTACTTC | CASSDRTRRWEQYF
TRBJ1-1 | many | TRBV4-2 | NA | TGTGCCAGCAGCCAAGATACAGGGAGAAACACTGAAGCTTTCTTT | CASSQDTGRNTEAFF
TRBJ1-1 | few | TRBV28 | NA | TGTGCCAGTAAGTCGAGGTCGTATATGAACACTGAAGCTTTCTTT | CASKSRSYMNTEAFF
TRBJ2-3 | many | TRBV28 | TRBD1 | TGTGCCAGCAGTATAACCGGGACAGCCACAGATACGCAGTATTTT | CASSITGTATDTQYF
TRBJ2-2 | NA | TRBV18 | NA | TGTGCCAGCTCACACTTCCGGGTTATTCATCCCGGGGAGCTGTTTTTT | CASSHFRVIHPGELFF
TRBJ2-1 | NA | TRBV5-1 | TRBD2 | TGCGCCAGCAGCTTGGCCTCCGGGACTAGCGGGGGGGCCATCTACAATGAGCAGTTCTTC | CASSLASGTSGGAIYNEQFF
TRBJ2-7 | NA | TRBV7-9 | TRBD1 | TGTGCCAGCACCTCGGGGACAGGGCTCTACGAGCAGTACTTC | CASTSGTGLYEQYF
TRBJ2-6 | NA | TRBV6-2/TRBV6-3 | TRBD1 | TGTGCCAGCAACCAAAGACAGGGAAGAGCTGGGGCCAACGTCCTGACTTTC | CASNQRQGRAGANVLTF
TRBJ2-5 | NA | TRBV28 | TRBD1 | TGTGCCAGCAGTTTAAGTAGAGGACAGGTGGGGGAGACCCAGTACTTC | CASSLSRGQVGETQYF
TRBJ1-5 | NA | TRBV21-1 | NA | TGTGCCAGCAGCGGGGAGAGAATTACGACATATAGCAATCAGCCCCAGCATTTT | CASSGERITTYSNQPQHF
TRBJ2-3 | NA | TRBV27 | NA | TGTGCCAGCAGTCCAGGGTCATGGGGCACAGATACGCAGTATTTT | CASSPGSWGTDTQYF
TRBJ2-5 | many | TRBV29-1 | NA | TGCAGCGCCACTAGCCTGGAGACCCAGTACTTC | CSATSLETQYF
TRBJ1-1 | few | TRBV3-1 | NA | TGTGCCAGCAGCCAATCGGTCGCTGAAGCTTTCTTT | CASSQSVAEAFF
TRBJ2-7 | many | TRBV7-2 | NA | TGTGCCAGCAGCTTAGAGGACGGGAGCTCCTACGAGCAGTACTTC | CASSLEDGSSYEQYF
TRBJ2-1 | few | TRBV6-1 | TRBD1 | TGTGCCAGCAAAAGGACAGGGGGTGCATACGATGAGCAGTTCTTC | CASKRTGGAYDEQFF
TRBJ2-7 | NA | TRBV7-2 | NA | TGTGCCAGCAGCTTCGGACAAGGGCAGTACTTC | CASSFGQGQYF
TRBJ2-6 | NA | TRBV15 | NA | TGTGCCACCAGCAGAGAGAGGGGGGTTGGGGCCAACGTCCTGACTTTC | CATSRERGVGANVLTF
TRBJ2-3 | many | TRBV20-1 | NA | TGCAGTGCATCCGGGGTAGATGGAGATACGCAGTATTTT | CSASGVDGDTQYF
TRBJ2-3 | few | TRBV27 | TRBD2 | TGTGCCAGCAGTTCCTTCCTAGCGGCTAGCACAGATACGCAGTATTTT | CASSSFLAASTDTQYF
TRBJ1-1 | many | TRBV4-2 | NA | TGTGCCAGCAGCCAAGGTGATCGATCGAACACTGAAGCTTTCTTT | CASSQGDRSNTEAFF
TRBJ1-6 | many | TRBV20-1 | NA | TGCAGATCAGGACACCCTGCTTCACCCCTCCACTTT | CRSGHPASPLHF
TRBJ2-5 | NA | TRBV6-2/TRBV6-3 | NA | TGTGCCAGCAGAGTTTTTAGGGGGGAGACCCAGTACTTC | CASRVFRGETQYF
TRBJ2-7 | many | TRBV6-5 | NA | TGTGCCAGCAGTCGAGGGGGCTACGAGCAGTACTTC | CASSRGGYEQYF
TRBJ2-2 | few | TRBV7-2 | NA | TGTGCCAGCAGCTTAGGGAAGGGGGTCGGGGAGCTGTTTTTT | CASSLGKGVGELFF
TRBJ2-7 | NA | TRBV27 | NA | TGTGCCAGCAGTTTAAGGGGGAGCCCTAAGCAGTACTTC | CASSLRGSPKQYF
TRBJ2-7 | few | TRBV20-1 | TRBD1 | TGCAGTGCTACTCCCGGACAGGGGTTAACCTACGAGCAGTACTTC | CSATPGQGLTYEQYF
TRBJ1-6 | NA | TRBV9 | TRBD1 | TGTGCCAGCAGCGAAAAAACAGGGGGACATTCACCCCTCCACTTT | CASSEKTGGHSPLHF
TRBJ1-5 | few | TRBV28 | TRBD1 | TGTGCCAGCAGTATGGGACAGGGAGGGCATCAGCCCCAGCATTTT | CASSMGQGGHQPQHF
TRBJ2-3 | many | TRBV9 | NA | TGTGCCAGCAGCGTAGAGGATCCAGATACGCAGTATTTT | CASSVEDPDTQYF
TRBJ2-7 | few | TRBV5-1 | TRBD2 | TGCGCCAGCAGCTCCATAGCGGGGGGTGTCTACGAGCAGTACTTC | CASSSIAGGVYEQYF
TRBJ2-1 | NA | TRBV6-2/TRBV6-3 | NA | TGTGCCAGCAGTACCGATTCCGTCTCTCCCGTCTATGAGCAGTTCTTC | CASSTDSVSPVYEQFF
TRBJ2-3 | few | TRBV29-1 | TRBD2 | TGCAGCGTTGTTAGGTCTAGCGGGGCTAGCACAGATACGCAGTATTTT | CSVVRSSGASTDTQYF
TRBJ2-1 | few | TRBV20-1 | NA | TGCAGTGCTAGACCCCGGCCCGCGGGAACTGGGGTTTACAATGAGCAGTTCTTC | CSARPRPAGTGVYNEQFF
TRBJ2-7 | many | TRBV29-1 | NA | TGCAGCGTTGAAAGGCAGGGCTACGAGCAGTACTTC | CSVERQGYEQYF
TRBJ2-7 | few | TRBV7-2 | NA | TGTGCCAGCAGCTTAACGGGACTCAAAGCACCCCCCTCCTACGAGCAGTACTTC | CASSLTGLKAPPSYEQYF
TRBJ2-5 | few | TRBV7-7 | NA | TGTGCTAGCAGCTCGCGACCCGCCCGGGAGACCCAGTACTTC | CASSSRPARETQYF
TRBJ1-1 | NA | TRBV11-2 | NA | TGTGCCAGCACCAACAGGGTGGTGAGTCCGGACACTGAAGCTTTCTTT | CASTNRVVSPDTEAFF
TRBJ1-5 | many | TRBV7-2 | TRBD1 | TGTGCCAGCAGCGACAGGGCGGGTCAGCCCCAGCATTTT | CASSDRAGQPQHF
TRBJ2-4 | NA | TRBV7-2 | TRBD2 | TGTGCCAGCAGCACCGGGACTAGCAAAAACATTCAGTACTTC | CASSTGTSKNIQYF
TRBJ1-2 | NA | TRBV28 | TRBD1 | TGTGCCAGCAGTGGGACAGGGGGACCCTATGGCTACACCTTC | CASSGTGGPYGYTF
TRBJ2-1 | many | TRBV4-3 | TRBD2 | TGCGCCAGCAGCCGGCTAGCGGGTCTCCTTGAGCAGTTCTTC | CASSRLAGLLEQFF
TRBJ2-1 | many | TRBV29-1 | TRBD1 | TGCAGCGTCGGGACAGGGAGAGGATACTACAATGAGCAGTTCTTC | CSVGTGRGYYNEQFF
TRBJ1-5 | many | TRBV20-1 | NA | TGCAGGGATTATAGCAATCAGCCCCAGCATTTT | CRDYSNQPQHF
TRBJ1-6 | few | TRBV2 | NA | TGTGCCTCCCTAGTATGGGATTCACCCCTCCACTTT | CASLVWDSPLHF
TRBJ2-1 | NA | TRBV7-3 | NA | TGTGCCAGCAGCTTAGGGGCGGGGGCCTTCAATGAGCAGTTCTTC | CASSLGAGAFNEQFF
TRBJ2-2 | many | TRBV4-1 | NA | TGCGCCAGCAGCCAAGCGATGGGGGAGCTGTTTTTT | CASSQAMGELFF